These T cell receptor beta chains were read from a single sample in a study of shared clonotypes between healthy human individuals. Only in-frame clones appear in the TCRdb table, and some are missing; sequencing was by immunoSEQ multiplex PCR. The sample lists around 600,000 clones; more than 95% were seen once. Sequenced material: naive CD4+ T cells sorted from blood. The source of these receptors is a young woman in good health. Both conserved end residues are part of each CDR3. D genes are given only for firm matches. The size field is filled for only some rows; it gives once, few, many or a size class.

j_gene	d_gene	abundance	v_gene	CDR3aa	CDR3nt
TRBJ2-3	TRBD1	.	TRBV5-1	CASSARTGGTDTQYF	TGCGCCAGCAGCGCCCGGACAGGGGGCACAGATACGCAGTATTTT
TRBJ1-4	.	.	TRBV28	CATCERSINEKLFF	TGTGCGACTTGTGAGAGGTCGATCAATGAAAAACTGTTTTTT
TRBJ1-2	.	.	TRBV13	CASSLNGNGYTF	TGTGCCAGCAGCTTAAACGGAAATGGCTACACCTTC
TRBJ1-1	.	.	TRBV15	CATSRGDTEAFF	TGTGCCACCAGCAGAGGCGACACTGAAGCTTTCTTT
TRBJ1-2	TRBD1	.	TRBV18	CASSPEGQGNYGYTF	TGTGCCAGCTCCCCTGAGGGACAGGGAAACTATGGCTACACCTTC
TRBJ2-7	.	.	TRBV6-5	CASRSPGKGGYEQYF	TGTGCCAGCAGATCCCCGGGAAAGGGAGGCTACGAGCAGTACTTC
TRBJ2-5	.	.	TRBV5-5	CASSSRDGQETQYF	TGTGCCAGCAGCTCCCGGGACGGGCAAGAGACCCAGTACTTC
TRBJ2-2	TRBD2	.	TRBV19	CASIPSSGSFTGELFF	TGTGCCTCTATCCCATCCAGCGGGAGTTTCACCGGGGAGCTGTTTTTT
TRBJ2-1	TRBD2	.	TRBV2	CASEASGRYNEQFF	TGTGCCAGCGAGGCTAGCGGGAGGTATAATGAGCAGTTCTTC
TRBJ2-5	TRBD2	.	TRBV28	CASSLTYTGGERETQYF	TGTGCCAGCAGTTTAACGTATACGGGAGGGGAACGAGAGACCCAGTACTTC
TRBJ2-1	.	.	TRBV9	CASSVGVLGVEQFF	TGTGCCAGCAGCGTAGGCGTGTTGGGGGTTGAGCAGTTCTTC
TRBJ2-2	.	.	TRBV6-5	CASKGWNTGELFF	TGTGCCAGCAAGGGTTGGAACACCGGGGAGCTGTTTTTT
TRBJ2-5	TRBD1	.	TRBV29-1	CSVEKGASEQYF	TGCAGCGTTGAGAAGGGGGCCTCTGAGCAGTACTTC
TRBJ2-7	.	.	TRBV2	CASSVQRYEQYF	TGTGCCAGCAGTGTTCAGCGCTACGAGCAGTACTTC
TRBJ2-5	TRBD2	.	TRBV28	CASSPGLALSETQYF	TGTGCCAGCAGTCCGGGACTAGCATTAAGTGAGACCCAGTACTTC
TRBJ2-7	.	.	TRBV10-3	CAISWDGPYEQYF	TGTGCCATCAGTTGGGACGGACCCTACGAGCAGTACTTC
TRBJ2-7	.	.	TRBV5-1	CASSLDGYEQYF	TGCGCCAGCAGCTTGGATGGCTACGAGCAGTACTTC
TRBJ1-1	TRBD1	.	TRBV18	CASSPRGTGGIRTEAFF	TGTGCCAGCTCACCACGAGGGACAGGGGGCATCAGGACTGAAGCTTTCTTT
TRBJ2-1	TRBD2	.	TRBV9	CASSRRREVNNEQFF	TGTGCCAGCAGCCGCCGTCGGGAGGTGAACAATGAGCAGTTCTTC
TRBJ2-3	TRBD2	.	TRBV5-1	CASSLFTSGSPTDTQYF	TGCGCCAGCAGCTTGTTCACTAGCGGGAGCCCCACAGATACGCAGTATTTT
TRBJ1-5	.	.	TRBV7-9	CASSFGSNQPQHF	TGTGCCAGCAGCTTTGGGAGCAATCAGCCCCAGCATTTT
TRBJ2-1	TRBD1	.	TRBV28	CASSSPGGHSYNEQFF	TGTGCCAGCAGTTCCCCAGGGGGACACTCCTACAATGAGCAGTTCTTC
TRBJ2-7	TRBD1	.	TRBV5-1	CASSSGQGRSYEQYF	TGCGCCAGCAGCTCTGGACAGGGCCGCTCCTACGAGCAGTACTTC
TRBJ2-7	.	.	TRBV7-7	CASSPAGTYEQYF	TGTGCCAGCAGCCCCGCAGGGACCTACGAGCAGTACTTC
TRBJ1-3	TRBD1	.	TRBV19	CASSITRGPGNTIYF	TGTGCCAGTAGTATCACCAGGGGGCCCGGAAACACCATATATTTT
TRBJ1-2	.	.	TRBV4-1	CASSLAGGAGGYTF	TGCGCCAGCAGCCTCGCAGGAGGGGCCGGTGGCTACACCTTC
TRBJ2-7	TRBD1	once	TRBV14	CASSLDRGYEQYF	TGTGCCAGCAGCCTAGACAGGGGCTACGAGCAGTACTTC
TRBJ1-1	TRBD1	.	TRBV4-1	CASSQDRAVTEAFF	TGCGCCAGCAGCCAGGACAGGGCGGTCACTGAAGCTTTCTTT
TRBJ2-7	.	.	TRBV10-3	CAISVTGGGEQYF	TGTGCCATCAGTGTGACGGGGGGCGGCGAGCAGTACTTC
TRBJ2-1	TRBD2	.	TRBV5-1	CASSMSGAAYNEQFF	TGCGCCAGCAGCATGAGCGGGGCGGCCTACAATGAGCAGTTCTTC
TRBJ2-3	TRBD2	.	TRBV11-2	CASSLVAGGVTDTQYF	TGTGCCAGCAGCTTGGTAGCGGGAGGGGTCACAGATACGCAGTATTTT
TRBJ2-3	TRBD2	once	TRBV10-3	CAISATAGEGTDTQYF	TGTGCCATCAGCGCCACGGCGGGGGAGGGCACAGATACGCAGTATTTT
TRBJ1-1	TRBD1	once	TRBV2	CASILGGVTEAFF	TGTGCCAGCATATTAGGGGGCGTGACTGAAGCTTTCTTT
TRBJ2-3	.	.	TRBV27	CASSKQEADTQYF	TGTGCCAGCAGTAAACAGGAAGCAGATACGCAGTATTTT
TRBJ2-1	.	.	TRBV28	CASRQARREQFF	TGTGCCAGCAGGCAGGCCCGCCGGGAGCAGTTCTTC
TRBJ1-2	TRBD1	.	TRBV28	CASSSSGTGLYGYTF	TGTGCCAGCAGTTCCTCGGGGACAGGCCTCTATGGCTACACCTTC
TRBJ2-7	TRBD1	.	TRBV7-9	CASSLAGAGGPYEQYF	TGTGCCAGCAGCTTAGCGGGGGCAGGGGGCCCCTACGAGCAGTACTTC
TRBJ1-1	.	.	TRBV28	CASPPDPRNTEAFF	TGTGCCAGCCCCCCGGACCCCCGAAACACTGAAGCTTTCTTT
TRBJ1-2	.	.	TRBV20-1	CSARKIGYTF	TGCAGTGCTAGGAAAATCGGCTACACCTTC
TRBJ2-7	TRBD2	.	TRBV2	CASSGSSGVSYEQYF	TGTGCCAGCAGTGGGAGTAGCGGGGTCTCCTACGAGCAGTACTTC
TRBJ2-1	.	.	TRBV11-2	CASSSARGSYNEQFF	TGTGCCAGCAGCTCCGCGCGGGGCTCCTACAATGAGCAGTTCTTC
TRBJ2-7	TRBD2	.	TRBV5-1	CASSDTSGRELEQYF	TGCGCCAGCAGCGATACTAGCGGGAGGGAATTGGAGCAGTACTTC
TRBJ2-5	.	.	TRBV7-9	CASSGEPGVTQYF	TGTGCCAGCAGCGGTGAACCCGGAGTGACCCAGTACTTC
TRBJ2-7	.	.	TRBV5-1	CASSLAVGVDEQYF	TGCGCCAGCAGCTTGGCGGTGGGAGTGGACGAGCAGTACTTC
TRBJ2-7	.	.	TRBV2	CASSSGDPEQYF	TGTGCCAGCAGTTCAGGGGACCCCGAGCAGTACTTC
TRBJ2-5	TRBD1	.	TRBV5-1	CASSLWTGGGETQYF	TGCGCCAGCAGCTTGTGGACAGGGGGCGGAGAGACCCAGTACTTC
TRBJ1-2	TRBD1	.	TRBV7-9	CASSPGTGEGYTF	TGTGCCAGCAGCCCCGGGACAGGTGAAGGCTACACCTTC
TRBJ2-7	TRBD1	once	TRBV5-1	CASSLGSGGHEQYF	TGCGCCAGCAGCTTGGGGTCAGGGGGCCACGAGCAGTACTTC
TRBJ2-7	.	.	TRBV5-1	CASSIAGQTGHEQYF	TGCGCCAGCAGCATCGCGGGACAGACAGGTCACGAGCAGTACTTC
TRBJ2-7	.	.	TRBV14	CASSRNLLPYEQYF	TGTGCCAGCAGCCGCAACCTACTCCCTTACGAGCAGTACTTC
TRBJ2-1	.	.	TRBV28	CASSSWENEQFF	TGTGCCAGCAGTTCTTGGGAAAATGAGCAGTTCTTC
TRBJ2-1	TRBD2	.	TRBV27	CASSFSWTSMNEQFF	TGTGCCAGCAGTTTTTCCTGGACTAGCATGAATGAGCAGTTCTTC
TRBJ1-3	.	.	TRBV19	CASSIQPGPLSTIYF	TGTGCCAGTAGTATCCAACCGGGACCGCTTTCGACCATATATTTT